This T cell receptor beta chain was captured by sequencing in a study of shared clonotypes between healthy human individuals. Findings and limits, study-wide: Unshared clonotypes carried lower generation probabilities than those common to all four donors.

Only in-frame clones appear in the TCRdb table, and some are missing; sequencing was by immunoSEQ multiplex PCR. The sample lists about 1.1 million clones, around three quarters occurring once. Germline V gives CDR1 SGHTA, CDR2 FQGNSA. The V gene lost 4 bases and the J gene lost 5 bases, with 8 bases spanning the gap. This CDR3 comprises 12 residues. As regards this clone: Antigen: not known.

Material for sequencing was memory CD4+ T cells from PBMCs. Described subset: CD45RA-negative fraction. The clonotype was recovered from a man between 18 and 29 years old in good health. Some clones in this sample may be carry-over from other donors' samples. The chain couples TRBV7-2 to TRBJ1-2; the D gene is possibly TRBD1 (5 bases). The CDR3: CASSSWGYGYTF. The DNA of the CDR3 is TGTGCCAGCAGCTCTTGGGGGTATGGCTACACCTTC.